A selection of T cell receptor beta chains follows, all from one sample in a study of early T cells in non-severe SARS-CoV-2 infection. TCRdb independently ran MiXCR on the 5' RACE reads; one entry per CDR3 protein. The table has approximately 84,000 distinct CDR3 sequences, roughly 13% seen once; the top ten hold 4.5% to 7%. Sequencing input: whole blood. The receptors were sampled from an adult who was a healthcare worker with PCR-confirmed SARS-CoV-2 infection or an uninfected control (not recorded which). Each CDR3 is given with its conserved first and last residue. Where a row states a size, it is once, few, many or the class of an expanded clone; other rows omit it.

J gene | V gene | CDR3 length | clone size | CDR3 protein
TRBJ1-5 | TRBV12-3/TRBV12-4 | 14 | . | CASSFTGENQPQHF
TRBJ2-5 | TRBV18 | 15 | . | CASSPRGTAQETQYF
TRBJ2-3 | TRBV5-4 | 14 | . | CASSLWGGTDTQYF
TRBJ1-1 | TRBV11-2 | 14 | . | CASSWGRDETEAFF
TRBJ2-4 | TRBV18 | 15 | . | CASSLAQLAKNIQYF
TRBJ1-6 | TRBV6-6 | 14 | . | CASSPQGTRSPLHF
TRBJ1-1 | TRBV2 | 14 | few | CASSLTQGLTEAFF
TRBJ1-1 | TRBV5-1 | 14 | few | CASSLNRENTEAFF
TRBJ1-1 | TRBV29-1 | 12 | . | CSALSGTTEAFF
TRBJ2-1 | TRBV19 | 15 | . | CASSPGGGALNEQFF
TRBJ2-3 | TRBV20-1 | 12 | many | CSAHPQTDTQYF
TRBJ2-1 | TRBV18 | 14 | few | CASSPPGNYNEQFF
TRBJ1-1 | TRBV9 | 13 | many | CASSPHSRAEAFF
TRBJ1-4 | TRBV9 | 15 | few | CASSVRGATNEKLFF
TRBJ2-7 | TRBV5-1 | 15 | many | CASSLEAGQTYEQYF
TRBJ1-6 | TRBV20-1 | 14 | many | CSANRASDNSPLHF
TRBJ2-2 | TRBV29-1 | 12 | many | CSVDGNTGELFF
TRBJ2-3 | TRBV28 | 14 | few | CASSSPGDTDTQYF
TRBJ1-2 | TRBV9 | 15 | . | CASSVGVGTNYGYTF
TRBJ2-3 | TRBV28 | 17 | few | CASSLRAGGLFTDTQYF
TRBJ2-1 | TRBV20-1 | 16 | . | CSARDVAGVSYNEQFF
TRBJ2-3 | TRBV18 | 13 | few | CASSPGLTDTQYF
TRBJ1-2 | TRBV2 | 13 | many | CASSVVQGGGYTF
TRBJ1-5 | TRBV4-2 | 16 | . | CASSQDLGDLNQPQHF
TRBJ2-7 | TRBV18 | 18 | many | CASSPPKSASDQDYEQYF
TRBJ1-5 | TRBV5-1 | 15 | few | CASSLGDLPYQPQHF
TRBJ1-2 | TRBV7-2 | 15 | few | CASSIAGTGLYGYTF
TRBJ2-6 | TRBV30 | 13 | few | CAWRISGANVLTF
TRBJ2-2 | TRBV24-1 | 19 | few | CATGEQGDFGGTNTGELFF
TRBJ2-7 | TRBV28 | 13 | many | CASSPDRAGEQYF
TRBJ2-3 | TRBV18 | 16 | . | CASSPSRDRMGDTQYF
TRBJ2-7 | TRBV29-1 | 11 | . | CSVADSYEQYF
TRBJ2-7 | TRBV29-1 | 13 | . | CSVESTRAGEQYF
TRBJ2-7 | TRBV6-6 | 13 | . | CASTGLVSYEQYF
TRBJ2-3 | TRBV19 | 12 | many | CASSIPTDTQYF
TRBJ1-1 | TRBV6-5 | 15 | . | CASSYLRGGNAEAFF
TRBJ2-1 | TRBV5-1 | 16 | . | CASSFIGGPSYNEQFF
TRBJ2-1 | TRBV9 | 15 | few | CASGRDRAFYNEQFF
TRBJ2-1 | TRBV5-1 | 15 | . | CASSLALQAYNEQFF
TRBJ2-7 | TRBV19 | 14 | . | CASSPGISLYEQYF
TRBJ1-2 | TRBV7-8 | 14 | few | CASSSRARGNGYTF
TRBJ2-5 | TRBV3-1 | 15 | few | CASSRAGTPQETQYF
TRBJ2-7 | TRBV11-2 | 12 | . | CASLGGTYEQYF
TRBJ2-3 | TRBV7-9 | 15 | many | CASSLRQTNTDTQYF
TRBJ2-2 | TRBV5-4 | 16 | few | CASSLTGGAVTGELFF
TRBJ2-4 | TRBV6-1 | 13 | . | CASRGTEKNIQYF
TRBJ2-1 | TRBV7-7 | 15 | . | CASSSSYGQNNEQFF
TRBJ1-3 | TRBV15 | 19 | many | CATREIRPMTVSSGNTIYF